Listed below are T cell receptor beta chains from one sample, sequenced in a study of T cell responses to AZD1222 COVID-19 vaccine. The method was immunoSEQ multiplex PCR; TCRdb's version includes in-frame clones alone and lacks a portion of them. The data show about 160,000 clones, 92% seen once. Sequenced material: peripheral blood, taken 28 days after the second AZD1222 dose. Every receptor here comes from an adult who received the AZD1222 COVID-19 vaccine. Each CDR3 is given with its conserved first and last residue. D genes are given only for firm matches. Clone size is shown for a subset of rows, as once, few, many or a class of expanded clone.

-	TRBD1	TRBJ1-1	TRBV10-3	TGTGCCATCAGAGACAGGGGACTTGAAGCTTTCTTT	CAIRDRGLEAFF
-	-	TRBJ2-3	TRBV27	TGTGCCAGCTCCAGGCCAGGTCCAGATACGCAGTATTTT	CASSRPGPDTQYF
-	TRBD1	TRBJ2-7	TRBV18	TGTGCCAGCTCACGCCCGGGACAGGGCCCCTACGAGCAGTACTTC	CASSRPGQGPYEQYF
-	-	TRBJ2-7	TRBV29-1	TGCAGCGTTGTGGCTCCGCCGGGACTCTACGAGCAGTACTTC	CSVVAPPGLYEQYF
-	TRBD2	TRBJ2-7	TRBV10-1	TGCGCCAGCAGTGAGAATGTGGGGGGAAGACTAGCGGAAAAATTCTACGAGCAGTACTTC	CASSENVGGRLAEKFYEQYF
-	-	TRBJ2-5	TRBV5-1	TGCGCCAGCAGCTTGGGGTCTTTGGAGACCCAGTACTTC	CASSLGSLETQYF
-	TRBD1	TRBJ2-1	TRBV5-1	TGCGCCAGCAGCCCGTTGACAGGGTTCAATGAGCAGTTCTTC	CASSPLTGFNEQFF
-	TRBD1	TRBJ1-1	TRBV29-1	TGCAGCGTGCGAACGGGACAGGGGGAAATGAACACTGAAGCTTTCTTT	CSVRTGQGEMNTEAFF
-	-	TRBJ2-1	TRBV15	TGTGCCACCAGCCCGAGCGGGCTCCTTAATGAGCAGTTCTTC	CATSPSGLLNEQFF
-	-	TRBJ1-2	TRBV15	TGTGCCACCAGCAGAGATCGTGACGGTGGTGGCTACACCTTC	CATSRDRDGGGYTF
-	TRBD1	TRBJ1-5	TRBV7-2	TGTGCCAGCAGCTTGACAGGGGGCGGCAATCAGCCCCAGCATTTT	CASSLTGGGNQPQHF
-	-	TRBJ2-2	TRBV5-1	TGCGCCAGCAGACTTGGAGACAGCAACACCGGGGAGCTGTTTTTT	CASRLGDSNTGELFF
-	-	TRBJ2-7	TRBV6-2/TRBV6-3	TGTGCCAGCAGTTCCGGGCCCCAGGGGCAGTACTTC	CASSSGPQGQYF
once	TRBD2	TRBJ2-2	TRBV7-2	TGTGCCAGCAGCTTCTTGCGAACTAGCGGGTGGGTCACCGGGGAGCTGTTTTTT	CASSFLRTSGWVTGELFF
-	-	TRBJ1-2	TRBV30	TGTGCCTGGAGTGTACACGATACGTTGGCAGGGGGCTACACCTTC	CAWSVHDTLAGGYTF
-	TRBD1	TRBJ1-1	TRBV4-3	TGCGCCAGCAGCCAAAATACAGGGGTCACTGAAGCTTTCTTT	CASSQNTGVTEAFF
-	TRBD1	TRBJ2-7	TRBV10-3	TGTGCCATCAGGGCCCAAGATACAGGGGGTGACGAGCAGTACTTC	CAIRAQDTGGDEQYF
-	-	TRBJ2-5	TRBV7-9	TGTGCCAGCAGCTTATCGACGGGGTTGGAGACCCAGTACTTC	CASSLSTGLETQYF
-	TRBD1	TRBJ2-1	TRBV10-3	TGTGCCATCAGTGGGGGACAGGGGGCTCCCTCGCAGTTCTTC	CAISGGQGAPSQFF
-	TRBD1	TRBJ1-3	TRBV6-5	TGTGCCAGCAGTTACGGACAGGGGGACTCTGGAAACACCATATATTTT	CASSYGQGDSGNTIYF
-	TRBD1	TRBJ2-2	TRBV7-3	TGTGCCAGCAGCCTACAGGGGGCCGGGGACGGGGAGCTGTTTTTT	CASSLQGAGDGELFF
-	-	TRBJ1-2	TRBV15	TGTGCCACCAGCAGACCGGGGGTCTATGGCTACACCTTC	CATSRPGVYGYTF
-	-	TRBJ2-7	TRBV28	TGTGCCAGCAGTTTTGTCCGGGGGCCCGGGTCGTCCTACGAGCAGTACTTC	CASSFVRGPGSSYEQYF
-	-	TRBJ2-7	TRBV6-6	TGTGCCAGCAGTTTGAGCGGGTTCTCCTACGAGCAGTACTTC	CASSLSGFSYEQYF
-	-	TRBJ2-7	TRBV5-1	TGCGCCAGCAGTCCGGGACTTTTCTACGAGCAGTACTTC	CASSPGLFYEQYF
-	TRBD2	TRBJ2-3	TRBV7-2	TGTGCCAGCAGCAGACTAGCGGCAGATACGCAGTATTTT	CASSRLAADTQYF
-	TRBD2	TRBJ2-2	TRBV2	TGTGCCAGCATCGGTGCGGGAGCGTTCGGGGAGCTGTTTTTT	CASIGAGAFGELFF
-	-	TRBJ1-1	TRBV14	TGTGCCAGCAGCCAAGATTCCCTTGTTAAAGCTTTCTTT	CASSQDSLVKAFF
few	TRBD2	TRBJ2-5	TRBV10-3	TGTGCCATCCGCCCGGGGGGGACGAAAGAGACCCAGTACTTC	CAIRPGGTKETQYF
-	TRBD2	TRBJ2-7	TRBV18	TGTGCCAGCTCACCACGGGGCGGGAGCTCCTACGAGCAGTACTTC	CASSPRGGSSYEQYF
few	-	TRBJ2-2	TRBV5-1	TGCGCCAGCGGATCTGGGGAGCGGTACACCGGGGAGCTGTTTTTT	CASGSGERYTGELFF